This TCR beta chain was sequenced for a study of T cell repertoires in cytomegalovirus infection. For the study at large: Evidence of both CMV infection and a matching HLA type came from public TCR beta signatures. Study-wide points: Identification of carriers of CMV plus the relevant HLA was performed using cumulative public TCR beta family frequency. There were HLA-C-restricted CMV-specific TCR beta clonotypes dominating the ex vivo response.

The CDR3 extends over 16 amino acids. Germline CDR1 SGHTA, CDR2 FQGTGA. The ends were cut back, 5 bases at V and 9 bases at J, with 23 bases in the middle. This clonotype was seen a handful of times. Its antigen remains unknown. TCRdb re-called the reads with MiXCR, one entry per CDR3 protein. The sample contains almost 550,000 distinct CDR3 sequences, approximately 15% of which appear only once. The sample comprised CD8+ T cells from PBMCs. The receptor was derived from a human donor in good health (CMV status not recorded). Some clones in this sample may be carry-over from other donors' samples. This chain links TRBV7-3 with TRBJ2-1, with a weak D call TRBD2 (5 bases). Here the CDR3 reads CASSPDERPGWGEQFF. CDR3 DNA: TGTGCCAGCAGCCCGGACGAGCGGCCTGGGTGGGGTGAGCAGTTCTTC.